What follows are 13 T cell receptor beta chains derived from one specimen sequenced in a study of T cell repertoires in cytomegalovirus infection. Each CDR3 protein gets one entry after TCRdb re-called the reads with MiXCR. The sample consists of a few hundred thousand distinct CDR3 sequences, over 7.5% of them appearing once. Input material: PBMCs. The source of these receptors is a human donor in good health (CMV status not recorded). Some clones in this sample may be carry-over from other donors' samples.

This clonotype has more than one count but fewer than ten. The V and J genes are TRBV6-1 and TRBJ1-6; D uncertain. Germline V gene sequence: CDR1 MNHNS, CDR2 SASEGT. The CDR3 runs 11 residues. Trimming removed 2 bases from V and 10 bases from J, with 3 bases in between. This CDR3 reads CASSERSPLHF. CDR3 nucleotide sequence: TGTGCCAGCAGTGAACGGTCACCCCTCCACTTT.

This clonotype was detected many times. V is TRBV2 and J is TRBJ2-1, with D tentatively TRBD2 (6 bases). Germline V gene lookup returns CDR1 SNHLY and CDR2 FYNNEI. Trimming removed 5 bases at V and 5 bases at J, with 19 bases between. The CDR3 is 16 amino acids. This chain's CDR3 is CASSSRLVLVHNEQFF. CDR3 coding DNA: TGTGCCAGCAGTTCTCGACTAGTTTTAGTCCACAATGAGCAGTTCTTC.

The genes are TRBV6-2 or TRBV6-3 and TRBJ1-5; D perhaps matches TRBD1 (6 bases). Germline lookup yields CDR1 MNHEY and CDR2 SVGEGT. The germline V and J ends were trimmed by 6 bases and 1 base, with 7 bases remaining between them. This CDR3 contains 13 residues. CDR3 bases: TGTGCCAGCAGACAGGGAAGCAATCAGCCCCAGCATTTT. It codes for CASRQGSNQPQHF.

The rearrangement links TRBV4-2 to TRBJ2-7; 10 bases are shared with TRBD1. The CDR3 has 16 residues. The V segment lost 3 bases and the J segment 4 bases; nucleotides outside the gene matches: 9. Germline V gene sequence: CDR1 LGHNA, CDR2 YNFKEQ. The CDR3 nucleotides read TGTGCCAGCAGCCAGACACCCGGGACAGGGGATTACGAGCAGTACTTC. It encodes CASSQTPGTGDYEQYF.

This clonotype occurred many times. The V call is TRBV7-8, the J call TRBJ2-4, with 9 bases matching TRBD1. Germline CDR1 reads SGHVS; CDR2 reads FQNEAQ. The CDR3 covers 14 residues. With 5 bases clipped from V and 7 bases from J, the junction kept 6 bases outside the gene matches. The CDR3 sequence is CASSHLDRGNIQYF. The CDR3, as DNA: TGTGCCAGCAGCCACCTTGACAGGGGGAACATTCAGTACTTC.

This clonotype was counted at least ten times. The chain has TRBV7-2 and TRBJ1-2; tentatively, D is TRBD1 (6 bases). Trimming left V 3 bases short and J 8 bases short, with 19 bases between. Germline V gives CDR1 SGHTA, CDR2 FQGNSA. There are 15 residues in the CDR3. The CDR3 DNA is TGTGCCAGCAGCTTTGTCAGGGGCGCGGGCGCGGGCTACACCTTC. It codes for CASSFVRGAGAGYTF.

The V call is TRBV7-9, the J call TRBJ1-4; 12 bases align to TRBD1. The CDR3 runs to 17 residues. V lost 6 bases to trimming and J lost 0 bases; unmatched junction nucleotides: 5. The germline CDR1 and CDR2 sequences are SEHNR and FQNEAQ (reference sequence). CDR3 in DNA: TGTGCCAGCAGAGGGACAGGGGGCGCGACAACTAATGAAAAACTGTTTTTT. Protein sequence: CASRGTGGATTNEKLFF. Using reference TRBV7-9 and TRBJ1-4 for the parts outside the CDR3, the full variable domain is DTGVSQNPRHKITKRGQNVTFRCDPISEHNRLYWYRQTLGQGPEFLTYFQNEAQLEKSRLLSDRFSAERPKGSFSTLEIQRTEQGDSAMYLCASRGTGGATTNEKLFFGSGTQLSVL.

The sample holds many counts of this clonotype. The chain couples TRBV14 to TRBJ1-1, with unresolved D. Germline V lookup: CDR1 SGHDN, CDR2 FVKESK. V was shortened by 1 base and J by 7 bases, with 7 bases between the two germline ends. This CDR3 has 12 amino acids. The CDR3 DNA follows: TGTGCCAGCAGCCAAGGGGGAATTGAAGCTTTCTTT. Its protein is CASSQGGIEAFF.

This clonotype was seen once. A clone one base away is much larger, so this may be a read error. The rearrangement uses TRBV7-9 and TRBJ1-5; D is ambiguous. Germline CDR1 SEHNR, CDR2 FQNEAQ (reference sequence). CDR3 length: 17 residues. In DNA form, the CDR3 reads TGTGCCAGCAGGCAACAGCGGGAAGCCCCCTACTATCAGCCCCCGCATTTT. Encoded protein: CASRQQREAPYYQPPHF.

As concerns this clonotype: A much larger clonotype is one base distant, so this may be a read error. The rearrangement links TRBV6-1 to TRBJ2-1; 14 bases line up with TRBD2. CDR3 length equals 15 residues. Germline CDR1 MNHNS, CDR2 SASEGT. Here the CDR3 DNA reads TGTACCAGCAGCCGGACTAGCGGGGGGCATTATGAGCAGTTCTTC. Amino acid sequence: CTSSRTSGGHYEQFF.

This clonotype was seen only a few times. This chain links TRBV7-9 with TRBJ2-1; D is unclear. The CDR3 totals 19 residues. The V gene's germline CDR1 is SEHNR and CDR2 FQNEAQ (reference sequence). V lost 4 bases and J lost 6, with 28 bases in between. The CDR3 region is CASSSTSLLPLGIGNEQFF. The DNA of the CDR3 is TGTGCCAGCAGCTCTACCTCCCTACTGCCCCTGGGGATCGGCAATGAGCAGTTCTTC.

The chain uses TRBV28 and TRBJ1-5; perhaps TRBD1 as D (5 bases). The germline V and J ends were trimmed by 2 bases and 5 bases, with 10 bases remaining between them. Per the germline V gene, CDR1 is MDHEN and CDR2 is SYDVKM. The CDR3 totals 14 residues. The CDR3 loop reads CASSLGRVHQPQHF. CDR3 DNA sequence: TGTGCCAGCAGTTTAGGCAGGGTGCATCAGCCCCAGCATTTT.

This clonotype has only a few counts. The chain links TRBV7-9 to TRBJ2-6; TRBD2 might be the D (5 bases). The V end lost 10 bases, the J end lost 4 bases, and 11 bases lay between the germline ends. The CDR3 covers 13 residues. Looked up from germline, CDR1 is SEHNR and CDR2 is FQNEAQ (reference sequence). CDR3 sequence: CATEASGANVLTF. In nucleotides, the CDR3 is TGTGCCACCGAAGCTAGCGGGGCCAACGTCCTGACTTTC.